This is a list of T cell receptor beta chains from one sample in a study of cytomegalovirus exposure and HLA in healthy donors. Sequenced by immunoSEQ multiplex PCR; TCRdb stores in-frame clones only, minus some. The table lists 150,000 to 200,000 clones, roughly 80% of them singletons. Input material: PBMCs. The receptors stem from a woman in her 30s in good health and CMV-seronegative. Each CDR3 is given without its conserved first and last residue. The listing skips clone size in some rows; elsewhere it reads once, few, many or a size class.

TRBV5-1	.	TRBJ2-5	ASSFSQETQY
TRBV18	.	TRBJ2-5	ASSEGESETQY
TRBV5-4	few	TRBJ2-3	ASSLYAADTQY
TRBV5-1	.	TRBJ1-5	ASRGGTGDYNQPQH
TRBV18	once	TRBJ2-5	ASSLTSGGETQY
TRBV30	.	.	AWGDNSYEQY
TRBV7-8	few	TRBJ2-3	ASSLGYSGTTDTQY
TRBV5-1	.	TRBJ2-5	ASGDLRDQETQY
TRBV7-9	once	TRBJ1-5	ASSSSRDRGFQH
TRBV6-5	.	TRBJ2-7	ASSYKGLAGSYEQY
TRBV5-1	.	TRBJ2-7	ASSLVPWGAGEQY
TRBV18	.	TRBJ1-1	ASSPNDWGREAF
TRBV4-1	.	TRBJ1-2	ASSQGPGGSGGYT
TRBV6-1	.	TRBJ2-7	ASSPWGVAYEQY
TRBV30	.	TRBJ1-3	AWGQVSGNTIY
TRBV7-9	.	TRBJ1-6	ASSSGYMSPLH
TRBV5-1	.	TRBJ1-3	ASSLNSFGNTIY
TRBV5-4	few	TRBJ1-1	ASSKQGDGTEAF
TRBV12-5	.	TRBJ1-3	ASGLWRSGNTIY
TRBV5-1	.	TRBJ1-3	ASSLAPPIGSGNTIY
TRBV2	.	TRBJ2-6	ASSEAPGSGGASGANVLT
TRBV6-5	.	TRBJ2-1	ASSSPGGSYNEQF
TRBV18	.	TRBJ1-2	ASSQALGSNYGYT
TRBV7-2	once	TRBJ2-2	ASSSLAGGRGTGELF
TRBV7-9	once	TRBJ1-1	ASSLGAPGEAF
TRBV28	.	TRBJ1-6	ASSLDSQGVSYNSPLH
TRBV9	.	TRBJ2-3	ASSVRTGTDTQY
TRBV6-5	.	TRBJ1-1	ATSWARMNTEAF
TRBV5-4	.	TRBJ2-5	ASSLGGWQETQY
TRBV19	.	TRBJ1-2	ASISQGTANYGYT
TRBV19	.	TRBJ2-1	ASSWTSGRHNEQF
TRBV6-1	.	TRBJ2-7	ASSERTGNPYEQY
TRBV14	few	TRBJ2-1	ASSPSGARREQF
TRBV5-1	few	TRBJ2-7	ASSLGDFPLYEQY
TRBV7-8	few	TRBJ2-7	ASSSHLFLAGGSREQY
TRBV10-3	few	TRBJ2-5	AISESRGEVTQY
TRBV28	.	TRBJ1-3	ASTGRGFLGNTIY
TRBV30	.	TRBJ2-7	AWSRQGPYEQY
TRBV12-5	.	TRBJ1-5	ASGLTAAGDQPQH
TRBV5-1	.	TRBJ2-7	ASNSQGASSYEQY
TRBV5-1	.	TRBJ2-4	ASSKQGVALGTKNSQY